This T cell receptor (beta chain) derives from a study of blood T cell repertoires in COVID-19 (dated by TCRdb to about 2020). Background for the entire study: Samples covering the acute and convalescent phases of COVID-19 were provided by collaborators in the United States, Italy and Spain. The material from the prospective study consisted of cDNA or gDNA derived from T cells, B-cell-depleted T cells, or PBMCs. The dataset comprised deeply sampled blood TCRbeta repertoires from subjects exposed to, actively infected with, or recovered from COVID-19. A freely available public database, intended as a resource for researchers studying the immune response to SARS-CoV-2, is where the repertoires were released. The samples were drawn from the first 160 participants of the ongoing ImmuneRACE study and from roughly 1,300 subjects provided by 6 global collaborators. Nearly every sample came with metadata listing a de-identified subject ID, COVID-19 status, age in years and sex. Where HLA class I and class II types were available, the types were taken from metadata supplied by the sample provider, not from assay-based typing.

TCRbeta CDR3 regions were amplified from genomic DNA by means of the immunoSEQ Assay, a bias-controlled multiplex PCR. The authors processed their data as follows. Within the assay, amplification of reference gene primers was used to estimate how many nucleated cells each sample contained. To quantify the absolute abundance of each unique TCRbeta CDR3 rearrangement, sequence reads were collapsed and filtered. For each sample, productive Simpson clonality was calculated as the square root of Simpson's diversity index over productive rearrangements. TCRdb limited this immuneACCESS table to in-frame rearrangements with V and J called. A share of clones is missing; checked studies link under half to unresolved V genes, and the rest is unexplained. V and J calls and clone size follow that table, whereas D and trimming were derived from the DNA. This sample has some 300,000 clones in its table, and roughly nine tenths of those were observed once. Of the sample, about 0.93% is held by the ten largest clones.

Study-wide conclusions, independent of this receptor: The quantity of clinical and demographic metadata differed by source and by participant and was supplied without curation.

Enrolling through a virtual design, the prospective study's participants ranged in age from roughly 18 to 95 years and lived across roughly 24 United States geographic areas. In the prospective study, participants were assigned to cohorts based on the clinical history participants reported in a screening survey and a study questionnaire. ImmuneRACE Cohort 3 recovered participants were defined by two consecutive negative NP/OP PCR tests, healthcare professional clearance, or symptom resolution. Mobile phlebotomists in the prospective study collected whole blood, serum and a nasopharyngeal or oropharyngeal swab from every participant. Prospective study participants could optionally give additional blood draws and questionnaires over an approximately 2-month period. Blood samples from the prospective study were shipped frozen or at room temperature prior to DNA extraction. In the case of this clone: Its binding antigen is unknown. No clone much larger than this one lies a single base away; base qualities are absent.

The CDR3 goes from the cysteine to the phenylalanine over 13 residues. Solely the CDR3 DNA is kept, with 39 bases framed from the first base. The V end loses 0 bases and the J end loses 5 bases, and a stretch of 7 bases separates them. CDR1 and CDR2, per the germline V gene, are MNHNS and SASEGT. Sequenced input: PBMCs or T cells enriched from blood (not recorded which). The receptor was isolated from a woman aged 25 to 39 who had recovered from COVID-19. Rearrangement joined TRBV6-1 to TRBJ2-5; the D segment could be TRBD2, given 5 matching bases. CDR3 region: CASSEARGETQYF. At the DNA level, the sequence is TGTGCCAGCAGTGAAGCTAGAGGGGAGACCCAGTACTTC.